The 31 T cell receptor beta chains given below trace back to one sample, sequenced in a study of blood T cell repertoires in COVID-19. The data were produced by immunoSEQ multiplex PCR, yet TCRdb's version contains in-frame clones alone and is incomplete. Found here are over 95,000 clones, around 89% of them singletons; the top ten hold approximately 19%. Input material: peripheral blood. These receptors were obtained from a human donor with acute or convalescent COVID-19. The donor label of this sample is uncertain.

The rearrangement joins TRBV11-2 to TRBJ1-2, with no clear D. Germline loops: CDR1 SGHAT, CDR2 FQNNGV. The CDR3 runs to 12 residues. Trimming stripped 5 bases from V and 4 bases from J, with 8 bases between. The CDR3 DNA follows: TGTGCCAGCAGCCCCCTCTCCTATGGCTACACCTTC. It translates to CASSPLSYGYTF.

This chain connects TRBV7-2 to TRBJ1-2; TRBD1 matches at 7 bases. CDR3 length: 15 residues. The V segment lost 1 base and the J segment 6 bases; nucleotides outside the gene matches: 8. The germline gives CDR1 SGHTA, CDR2 FQGNSA. CDR3 nucleotide sequence: TGTGCCAGCAGCTTAGTTGTGACAGGGCGTAATGGCTACACCTTC. Protein sequence: CASSLVVTGRNGYTF.

This chain links TRBV6-2 or TRBV6-3 with TRBJ1-4; no definite D call. The V gene's germline CDR1 is MNHEY and CDR2 SVGEGT. The CDR3 consists of 15 residues. Trimming removed 6 bases at V and 0 bases at J, with 11 bases between. CDR3 in amino acids: CASSHHGATNEKLFF. The CDR3 nucleotides read TGTGCCAGCAGCCATCACGGTGCAACTAATGAAAAACTGTTTTTT.

The table lists this clone with a count of one. V gene TRBV6-5 combines with J gene TRBJ1-6; D ambiguous. This CDR3 contains 15 residues. Per the germline V gene, CDR1 is MNHEY and CDR2 is SVGAGI. V dropped 2 bases and J dropped 0 bases, with 5 bases sitting between them. CDR3 bases: TGTGCCAGCAGTTACCTGAGCTCCTATAATTCACCCCTCCACTTT. Its translation is CASSYLSSYNSPLHF.

The genes are TRBV7-8 and TRBJ1-5, with 7 bases fitting TRBD1. V shed 0 bases and J 3 bases; nucleotides not matched to a gene: 5. The CDR3 extends over 16 amino acids. Germline V gene lookup returns CDR1 SGHVS and CDR2 FQNEAQ. The CDR3 loop reads CASSLANRGNNQPQHF. Written as DNA, the CDR3 is TGTGCCAGCAGCTTAGCGAACAGGGGAAACAATCAGCCCCAGCATTTT.

This rearrangement joins TRBV6-5 to TRBJ2-1, with 12 bases lining up with TRBD2. The germline CDR1 and CDR2 sequences are MNHEY and SVGAGI. CDR3 length equals 16 residues. V shed 2 bases, J shed 5 bases, and the junction held 4 bases outside the gene matches. In nucleotides, the CDR3 is TGTGCCAGCAGTTACAAGGGACTAGCGGGCCACAATGAGCAGTTCTTC. Protein: CASSYKGLAGHNEQFF.

CDR3 bases: TGTGCCAGCGGCCTCCGGGACAGTCGCGAGCAGTACTTC. It encodes CASGLRDSREQYF. The rearrangement uses TRBV12-3 or TRBV12-4 and TRBJ2-7; 7 nucleotides match TRBD1. The junction had 10 bases not matched to a gene; V was cut back by 8 bases and J by 6 bases. CDR3 length equals 13 residues.

With respect to this clone: The sample has other DNA sequences that encode this CDR3 too. The CDR3 here is CASSLWGRDGYTF. CDR3 nucleotide sequence: TGTGCCAGCAGTTTATGGGGGAGGGACGGCTACACCTTC. V gene TRBV28 combines with J gene TRBJ1-2; a weak D match, TRBD1 (5 bases). Trimming removed 0 bases at V and 8 bases at J, with 10 bases between. The CDR3 length is 13 residues. Germline CDR1 and CDR2: MDHEN and SYDVKM.

This chain joins TRBV5-5 and TRBJ2-2; D may be TRBD1 (6 bases). CDR1 is SGHKS and CDR2 is YYEKEE in the germline V gene (reference sequence). The CDR3 contains 15 residues. Trimming shortened V by 2 bases and J by 3 bases, and 11 bases separated the two germline ends. CDR3 sequence (DNA): TGTGCCAGCAGCTTATTGACAGGAGACACCGGGGAGCTGTTTTTT. Protein product: CASSLLTGDTGELFF.

V gene TRBV4-2 combines with J gene TRBJ2-1; 7 positions match TRBD2. CDR3 length equals 15 residues. The J segment lost 5 bases and the V segment lost 0 bases, leaving 4 bases of the junction unmatched. Germline CDR1 is LGHNA and CDR2 is YNFKEQ. CDR3 coding DNA: TGTGCCAGCAGCCAAGACCTAGCGGAAAACAATGAGCAGTTCTTC. Amino acids: CASSQDLAENNEQFF.

Worth noting for this clone: The sample carries other DNA sequences with the same CDR3. The chain recombines TRBV6-6 with TRBJ1-4; D is perhaps TRBD1 (6 bases). V was clipped by 0 bases and J by 8 bases, with 13 bases between them. This CDR3 is 15 amino acids long. The germline V gene has CDR1 MNHNY and CDR2 SVGAGI (reference sequence). CDR3 residues: CASSYSTGLGEKLFF. Here the CDR3 DNA reads TGTGCCAGCAGTTACTCGACAGGCTTGGGGGAAAAACTGTTTTTT.

The genes are TRBV10-3 and TRBJ1-3, with a weak D call TRBD1 (6 bases). From germline, CDR1 is ENHRY and CDR2 SYGVKD. The CDR3 spans 14 residues. V was shortened by 7 bases and J by 0 bases, with 10 bases between the two germline ends. The CDR3 loop reads CAIKGGASGNTIYF. The CDR3, as DNA: TGTGCCATCAAGGGGGGGGCCTCTGGAAACACCATATATTTT.

The count of this clone is one. Written as DNA, the CDR3 is TGTGCCAGCAGTCTTCCGGTTCTAGCCAAAAACATTCAGTACTTC. Its translation: CASSLPVLAKNIQYF. The chain links TRBV5-5 to TRBJ2-4; D uncertain. The CDR3 has 15 amino acids. V dropped 5 bases and J dropped 0 bases, with 12 bases sitting between them. Germline assignment: CDR1 SGHKS and CDR2 YYEKEE (reference sequence).

The rearrangement joins TRBV29-1 to TRBJ1-2; 7 bases align to TRBD1. This CDR3 spans 13 amino acids. Germline V gene lookup returns CDR1 SQVTM and CDR2 ANQGSEA. V lost 5 bases to trimming and J lost 3 bases; unmatched junction nucleotides: 6. The CDR3 DNA sequence: TGCAGCGTTCAAAGACAGGGTTACTATGGCTACACCTTC. Encoded protein: CSVQRQGYYGYTF.

The chain carries TRBV5-6 and TRBJ2-7; 8 nucleotides align to TRBD1. The V gene end was trimmed by 3 bases and the J gene end by 5 bases; junction bases not matched to a gene: 4. This CDR3 contains 13 residues. Germline V CDR1 and CDR2: SGHDT, YYEEEE. CDR3 coding DNA: TGTGCCAGCAGCTCCGACAGGGGCGACGAGCAGTACTTC. Its translation is CASSSDRGDEQYF.

The chain joins TRBV11-3 to TRBJ1-2; 8 positions match TRBD1. The V segment lost 4 bases and the J segment 4 bases; nucleotides outside the gene matches: 8. Germline V CDR1 and CDR2: SGHNT, YENEEA. The CDR3 sequence is 15 residues long. CDR3 sequence: CASSSGQGMTYGYTF. The DNA of the CDR3 is TGTGCCAGCAGCTCTGGACAGGGTATGACCTATGGCTACACCTTC.

The rearrangement links TRBV30 to TRBJ1-5; D not certain. The V end was cut by 4 bases, the J end by 7 bases, with 11 bases between. The CDR3 sequence is 12 residues long. From germline, CDR1 is GTSNPN and CDR2 SVGIG (reference sequence). The CDR3 nucleotides are TGTGCCTGGAATTCGGGGATCCAGCCCCAGCATTTT. As protein: CAWNSGIQPQHF.

The chain combines TRBV2 with TRBJ1-1; D is uncertain. Germline CDR1 is SNHLY and CDR2 is FYNNEI. The CDR3 is 15 amino acids. V was clipped by 5 bases and J by 1 base, with 14 bases between them. The CDR3 sequence is CASSPHHGANTEAFF. CDR3 coding DNA: TGTGCCAGCAGTCCCCACCATGGAGCGAACACTGAAGCTTTCTTT.

This clone was detected once. The J gene is TRBJ1-1, the V gene TRBV19; no definite D call. CDR1 LNHDA and CDR2 SQIVND come from the germline V gene (reference sequence). Trimming took 6 bases from V and 0 from J, leaving 11 bases between them. The CDR3 has 14 amino acids. The CDR3 DNA reads as TGTGCCAGTAGGGAGGACTCTATGAACACTGAAGCTTTCTTT. Encoded protein: CASREDSMNTEAFF.

This clone was recorded a few times. The V call is TRBV7-9, the J call TRBJ2-1; TRBD1 matches 10 bases. Germline V lookup: CDR1 SEHNR, CDR2 FQNEAQ (reference sequence). The junction had 13 bases not matched to a gene; V was cut back by 5 bases and J by 9 bases. The CDR3 spans 16 residues. CDR3 DNA sequence: TGTGCCAGCAGCCTTCTCTACACCGGGACAGGGGTTGAGCAGTTCTTC. Protein product: CASSLLYTGTGVEQFF. Looking up the rest from reference TRBV7-9 and TRBJ2-1 gives the full variable domain: DTGVSQNPRHKITKRGQNVTFRCDPISEHNRLYWYRQTLGQGPEFLTYFQNEAQLEKSRLLSDRFSAERPKGSFSTLEIQRTEQGDSAMYLCASSLLYTGTGVEQFFGPGTRLTVL.

J is TRBJ1-2 and V is TRBV12-5; perhaps TRBD1 as D (6 bases). V was cut by 2 bases and J by 8 bases, with 18 bases left in between. This CDR3 has 15 residues. Germline V gene data show CDR1 as LGHNT and CDR2 as FRNRAP. CDR3 protein: CASGLIVGGTRGYTF. CDR3 coding DNA: TGTGCTAGTGGTTTGATCGTGGGGGGGACACGAGGCTACACCTTC.

This chain joins TRBV11-1 and TRBJ2-7; 7 nucleotides line up with TRBD1. In germline, CDR1 is SGHAT, CDR2 FQDESV (reference sequence). The V segment lost 3 bases and the J segment 6 bases; nucleotides outside the gene matches: 14. This CDR3 comprises 16 residues. CDR3 loop: CASSFGQGTEGSEQYF. For the CDR3, the DNA is TGTGCCAGCAGCTTCGGTCAGGGGACAGAGGGGTCCGAGCAGTACTTC.

The V gene is TRBV11-2, the J gene TRBJ1-1, with D perhaps TRBD1 (5 bases). This CDR3 comprises 14 residues. Looked up from germline, CDR1 is SGHAT and CDR2 is FQNNGV. Trimming cost V 5 bases and J 2 bases, with 12 bases left between them. CDR3 in amino acids: CASSRNRINTEAFF. For the CDR3, the DNA is TGTGCCAGCAGCAGGAACAGGATTAACACTGAAGCTTTCTTT.

CDR3 sequence (DNA): TGTGCCTGGAGTAGGGGCACTGAAGCTTTCTTT. Translated: CAWSRGTEAFF. The V gene is TRBV30, the J gene TRBJ1-1, with D possibly TRBD1 on 5 matching bases. The V gene lost 2 bases and the J gene lost 4 bases, with 5 bases spanning the gap. The CDR3 is 11 residues long. The germline V gene has CDR1 GTSNPN and CDR2 SVGIG (reference sequence).

This rearrangement joins TRBV20-1 to TRBJ2-5, with 9 nucleotides matching TRBD1. J gave up 4 bases and V 3 bases, and 12 bases lay outside the gene matches. The CDR3 length is 16 residues. Germline CDR1 DFQATT, CDR2 SNEGSKA (reference sequence). DNA for the CDR3: TGCAGTGCTAGTGAAGGGGACAGGGCCCCTCGAGAGACCCAGTACTTC. Its translation: CSASEGDRAPRETQYF.

The CDR3 sequence: CAFIRRATGRSNYGYTF. The CDR3 DNA reads as TGTGCCTTCATAAGACGTGCGACAGGCCGATCGAACTATGGCTACACCTTC. The chain is built from TRBV30 and TRBJ1-2; D may be TRBD1 (6 bases). CDR1 is GTSNPN, CDR2 SVGIG, per germline (reference sequence). The CDR3 is 17 amino acids. Between the trimmed V and J ends, which lost 7 bases and 2 bases, there was a span of 26 bases.

The V gene is TRBV6-6, the J gene TRBJ2-5; 8 bases agree with TRBD2. This CDR3 has 16 amino acids. Germline CDR1 reads MNHNY; CDR2 reads SVGAGI (reference sequence). J gave up 1 base and V 2 bases, and 6 bases lay outside the gene matches. The CDR3 DNA reads as TGTGCCAGCAGTTACAACGGGGGGGCCGTCCAAGAGACCCAGTACTTC. Translation gives CASSYNGGAVQETQYF.

The chain links TRBV5-1 to TRBJ2-5; the match to TRBD2 covers 8 bases. The CDR3 extends over 15 amino acids. From germline, CDR1 is SGHRS and CDR2 YFSETQ. The V segment lost 2 bases and the J segment 2 bases; nucleotides outside the gene matches: 5. The CDR3 spells CASSFIAGIQETQYF. DNA for the CDR3: TGCGCCAGCAGCTTCATAGCGGGGATACAAGAGACCCAGTACTTC.

J is TRBJ1-1 and V is TRBV20-1, with D uncertain. The V gene lost 3 bases and the J gene lost 6 bases, with 8 bases spanning the gap. The CDR3 contains 11 residues. CDR1 DFQATT and CDR2 SNEGSKA come from the germline V gene (reference sequence). The chain's CDR3 is CSASRRAEAFF. The CDR3 DNA reads TGCAGTGCTAGCAGGCGGGCTGAAGCTTTCTTT.

The rearrangement uses TRBV9 and TRBJ2-1; D is unresolved. V was clipped by 0 bases and J by 7 bases, with 11 bases between them. Looked up from germline, CDR1 is SGDLS and CDR2 is YYNGEE. The CDR3 sequence is 14 residues long. CDR3 DNA: TGTGCCAGCAGCGTAGCTCAGGTTTCGAATGAGCAGTTCTTC. Protein: CASSVAQVSNEQFF.

V gene TRBV30 combines with J gene TRBJ2-2; D possibly corresponds to TRBD2 (5 bases). V dropped 0 bases and J dropped 4 bases, with 12 bases sitting between them. This CDR3 has 15 residues. Germline V lookup: CDR1 GTSNPN, CDR2 SVGIG (reference sequence). The CDR3 region is CAWSVEDRFTGELFF. In DNA, the CDR3 is TGTGCCTGGAGTGTGGAGGATAGGTTCACCGGGGAGCTGTTTTTT.